One and the same sample provided the 27 T cell receptor beta chains below, sequenced in a study of identifying expanded T cells in peripheral blood. Here immunoSEQ multiplex PCR was the method, and the copy in TCRdb shows in-frame clones only, minus some. This table has more than 85,000 clones, about 85% appearing once. The source material was blood. These receptors originate from a person between 18 and 75 years old in good health.

The rearrangement joins TRBV11-3 to TRBJ1-1; 10 nucleotides match TRBD1. J lost 4 bases, V lost 1 base, and 6 bases had no gene match. Germline values: CDR1 SGHNT, CDR2 YENEEA. This CDR3 region has 16 residues. The DNA for the CDR3 is TGTGCCAGCAGCTTAGGGGGACAGGGGAGGAGCACTGAAGCTTTCTTT. Its protein product is CASSLGGQGRSTEAFF. Drawing the rest from reference TRBV11-3 and TRBJ1-1, the complete variable domain is EAGVVQSPRYKIIEKKQPVAFWCNPISGHNTLYWYLQNLGQGPELLIRYENEEAVDDSQLPKDRFSAERLKGVDSTLKIQPAELGDSAVYLCASSLGGQGRSTEAFFGQGTRLTVV.

The chain links TRBV7-9 to TRBJ2-1; D assignment may be TRBD1 or TRBD2 (6 bases each). The CDR3 covers 14 residues. The germline gives CDR1 SEHNR, CDR2 FQNEAQ (reference sequence). The V and J ends lost 8 bases and 3 bases respectively, with 14 bases between them. The CDR3 nucleotides read TGTGCCAGCTCTTCGGGGGCAATCTACAATGAGCAGTTCTTC. Its protein is CASSSGAIYNEQFF.

The chain is built from TRBV19 and TRBJ1-2; D gene unclear. The CDR3 is 13 amino acids. Germline CDR1 is LNHDA and CDR2 is SQIVND (reference sequence). V dropped 3 bases and J dropped 5 bases, with 10 bases sitting between them. The CDR3 DNA is TGTGCCAGTAGTATCTCCGCAGAGTATGGCTACACCTTC. As protein: CASSISAEYGYTF. Using reference TRBV19 and TRBJ1-2 for the parts outside the CDR3, the full variable domain is DGGITQSPKYLFRKEGQNVTLSCEQNLNHDAMYWYRQDPGQGLRLIYYSQIVNDFQKGDIAEGYSVSREKKESFPLTVTSAQKNPTAFYLCASSISAEYGYTFGSGTRLTVV.

V and J are TRBV30 and TRBJ1-1; 9 nucleotides agree with TRBD1. Germline V gene lookup returns CDR1 GTSNPN and CDR2 SVGIG (reference sequence). The CDR3 consists of 19 residues. V gave up 4 bases and J gave up 3 bases; unmatched junction bases: 21. CDR3 in DNA: TGTGCCTGGAACCCAGGTGCAGCGGGACAGGGAGGAACGGACACTGAAGCTTTCTTT. Its protein product is CAWNPGAAGQGGTDTEAFF.

V gene TRBV6-4 combines with J gene TRBJ2-1; no clear D. In germline, CDR1 is MRHNA, CDR2 SNTAGT. Trimming pared 2 bases from V and 2 bases from J, leaving 7 bases between. The CDR3 is made up of 14 amino acids. Written as DNA, the CDR3 is TGTGCCAGCAGTGACGGAAGGGCCTACAATGAGCAGTTCTTC. Encoded protein: CASSDGRAYNEQFF.

The J gene is TRBJ2-1, the V gene TRBV18, with 11 positions matching TRBD2. Trimming at V came to 3 bases and at J to 5 bases, leaving 3 bases not matched to a gene. The CDR3 loop spans 15 amino acids. Germline assignment: CDR1 KGHSH and CDR2 LQKENI. CDR3 region: CASSPPLAGDNEQFF. CDR3 coding DNA: TGTGCCAGCTCACCTCCACTAGCGGGGGACAATGAGCAGTTCTTC.

Concerning this clone itself: Germline and junction disagree at one end, which may indicate a read error. The CDR3 bases are TGTGCCAGCAGGGAAGGATTAAACACTGAAGCTTTCTTT. This sequence encodes CASREGLNTEAFF. The chain couples TRBV6-1 to TRBJ1-1; D not certain. The CDR3 contains 13 residues. The germline CDR1 and CDR2 sequences are MNHNS and SASEGT.

The chain joins TRBV4-1 to TRBJ1-1; a weak D match, TRBD1 (5 bases). The CDR3 loop spans 18 amino acids. Trimming took off 1 base at V and 0 bases at J, with 18 bases between the two ends. Germline CDR1 MGHRA, CDR2 YSYEKL. CDR3 sequence reads: CASSQGIGTSYMNTEAFF. CDR3 nucleotides: TGCGCCAGCAGCCAAGGTATCGGGACGTCTTACATGAACACTGAAGCTTTCTTT.

The rearrangement links TRBV7-9 to TRBJ2-1; tentatively, D is TRBD2 (5 bases). The CDR3 runs to 15 residues. Germline V gene data show CDR1 as SEHNR and CDR2 as FQNEAQ (reference sequence). V was cut by 5 bases and J by 7 bases, with 18 bases left in between. Here the CDR3 DNA reads TGTGCCAGCAGCCCCTTGGGGAAAACGGGGAATGAGCAGTTCTTC. Translated: CASSPLGKTGNEQFF.

The V and J genes are TRBV18 and TRBJ1-3; D uncertain. CDR1 and CDR2 (germline): KGHSH, LQKENI. The CDR3 runs to 13 residues. Trimming stripped 7 bases from V and 0 bases from J, with 7 bases between. CDR3 residues: CASFTYSGNTIYF. CDR3 in DNA: TGTGCCAGCTTTACATACTCTGGAAACACCATATATTTT.

The rearrangement links TRBV21-1 to TRBJ1-4. TRBV21-1 is deemed a pseudogene. This CDR3 comprises 19 residues. DNA of the CDR3: TGTGCCAGCAGCGCTCACACGGGCCCTATATTTGCAACTAATGAAAAACTGTTTTTT. This translates into CASSAHTGPIFATNEKLFF.

The rearrangement uses TRBV12-5 and TRBJ2-3, with 13 bases fitting TRBD2. The length of the CDR3 is 18 residues. The V segment lost 5 bases and the J segment 2 bases; nucleotides outside the gene matches: 10. From germline, CDR1 is LGHNT and CDR2 FRNRAP. CDR3 protein: CASGTGLAGERNTDTQYF. The DNA of the CDR3 is TGTGCTAGTGGTACAGGACTAGCGGGAGAGCGAAACACAGATACGCAGTATTTT.

V usage is TRBV7-8 and J usage is TRBJ1-3; D remains ambiguous. The germline V and J ends were trimmed by 3 bases and 0 bases, with 15 bases remaining between them. This CDR3 contains 17 residues. Germline V lookup: CDR1 SGHVS, CDR2 FQNEAQ. CDR3 loop: CASSFSPFTASGNTIYF. The CDR3 nucleotides are TGTGCCAGCAGCTTTTCCCCTTTTACGGCCTCTGGAAACACCATATATTTT.

In the case of this clone: The junction does not match germline at one end; this may be a read error. The chain uses TRBV23-1 and TRBJ2-2, with TRBD2 as a possible D gene (5 bases). TRBV23-1 is recorded as an ORF, its role being uncertain. This CDR3 contains 15 residues. The CDR3 region has the DNA TGCGCCAGCAGTTTGGGCTTAGTTGATAACCGGGGAGCTGTTTTT. It yields the protein CASSLGLVDNRGAVF.

The J gene is TRBJ2-7, the V gene TRBV29-1; D is unclear. CDR1 is SQVTM, CDR2 ANQGSEA, per germline. This CDR3 contains 12 residues. The germline V and J ends were trimmed by 6 bases and 2 bases, with 11 bases remaining between them. The CDR3 bases are TGCAGCGTCGAAACGGGCCCCTACGAGCAGTACTTC. As protein: CSVETGPYEQYF.

The chain couples TRBV6-5 to TRBJ1-1; D gene uncertain. V lost 0 bases, J lost 1 base, and 9 bases lay in between. The germline V gene encodes CDR1 MNHEY and CDR2 SVGAGI. The length of the CDR3 is 15 residues. In DNA form, the CDR3 reads TGTGCCAGCAGTTACTCGTGGGTGGAGAACACTGAAGCTTTCTTT. This gives the protein CASSYSWVENTEAFF.

The rearrangement uses TRBV11-2 and TRBJ2-7, with 8 nucleotides matching TRBD2. V shed 5 bases, J shed 5 bases, and the junction held 14 bases outside the gene matches. The CDR3 length is 16 residues. Germline CDR1 is SGHAT and CDR2 is FQNNGV. The CDR3 loop reads CASSHGTSVVSHEQYF. The CDR3 nucleotides are TGTGCCAGCAGCCACGGGACTAGTGTTGTATCCCACGAGCAGTACTTC.

The J gene is TRBJ1-3, the V gene TRBV10-1; 7 positions agree with TRBD1. J was trimmed by 0 bases and V by 8 bases; bases with no gene match: 4. The CDR3 loop spans 14 amino acids. Germline-derived CDR1 and CDR2 are WNHNN and SYGVQD (reference sequence). CDR3 in amino acids: CASGTGDSGNTIYF. CDR3 DNA: TGCGCCAGCGGTACAGGGGACTCTGGAAACACCATATATTTT.

J is TRBJ2-1 and V is TRBV7-9; 8 bases match TRBD2. Germline V lookup: CDR1 SEHNR, CDR2 FQNEAQ (reference sequence). This CDR3 spans 15 amino acids. V lost 1 base, J lost 6 bases, and 5 bases stayed unmatched. This chain's CDR3 is CASSLGGLGRNEQFF. CDR3 nucleotides: TGTGCCAGCAGCTTAGGGGGACTAGGTCGCAATGAGCAGTTCTTC.

This rearrangement joins TRBV19 to TRBJ2-1; 10 bases agree with TRBD1. With V trimmed by 7 bases and J by 8 bases, 5 bases remained unmatched. Germline loops: CDR1 LNHDA, CDR2 SQIVND (reference sequence). The CDR3 is 13 residues long. CDR3 nucleotide sequence: TGTGCCAGTACCCGGGACAGGGGCTATGAGCAGTTCTTC. Residues: CASTRDRGYEQFF.

This chain uses TRBV11-2 with TRBJ2-1, with 7 bases that match TRBD2. This CDR3 is 13 amino acids long. CDR1 is SGHAT, CDR2 FQNNGV, per germline. With 7 bases clipped from V and 8 bases from J, the junction kept 8 bases outside the gene matches. This CDR3 reads CASTRLAPDEQFF. CDR3 nucleotides: TGTGCCAGCACCCGACTAGCTCCCGATGAGCAGTTCTTC.

This clone showed up just once. The V and J genes are TRBV7-9 and TRBJ2-1; D is perhaps TRBD2 (6 bases). Germline CDR1 SEHNR, CDR2 FQNEAQ (reference sequence). This CDR3 spans 12 amino acids. The V end was cut by 4 bases, the J end by 5 bases, with 6 bases between. In nucleotides, the CDR3 is TGTGCCAGCAGCTGGACTAACAATGAGCAGTTCTTC. Translation gives CASSWTNNEQFF.

The gene calls are TRBV19 and TRBJ2-3, with a tentative D call TRBD2 (5 bases). The CDR3 is made up of 15 amino acids. Germline loops: CDR1 LNHDA, CDR2 SQIVND (reference sequence). V shed 0 bases and J shed 0 bases, with 7 bases lying between them. The CDR3 DNA reads as TGTGCCAGTAGTATAGACCGGGGAAGCACAGATACGCAGTATTTT. This gives the protein CASSIDRGSTDTQYF.

The CDR3 sequence is CASSYSSGTEETQYF. The CDR3, as DNA: TGTGCCAGCAGTTACTCGTCAGGTACCGAGGAGACCCAGTACTTC. The genes are TRBV6-6 and TRBJ2-5; D call uncertain. The CDR3 spans 15 residues. Germline V CDR1 and CDR2: MNHNY, SVGAGI (reference sequence). V was pared by 0 bases and J by 5 bases, with 13 bases between.

This chain joins TRBV7-9 and TRBJ1-4; D might be TRBD1 (6 bases). Germline V gives CDR1 SEHNR, CDR2 FQNEAQ (reference sequence). Trimming removed 5 bases from V and 3 bases from J, with 13 bases in between. The CDR3 totals 15 residues. CDR3 nucleotide sequence: TGTGCCAGCAGCCGCGCACAGGGTTCTAATGAAAAACTGTTTTTT. Encoded protein: CASSRAQGSNEKLFF.

V usage is TRBV5-1 and J usage is TRBJ1-1; 9 bases agree with TRBD1. This CDR3 is built from 17 residues. The V segment lost 1 base and the J segment 0 bases; nucleotides outside the gene matches: 7. In germline, CDR1 is SGHRS, CDR2 YFSETQ. CDR3 sequence: CASSLIGQGILNTEAFF. For the CDR3, the DNA is TGCGCCAGCAGCTTGATAGGACAGGGGATCTTGAACACTGAAGCTTTCTTT.

This rearrangement joins TRBV18 to TRBJ2-7; the D is unclear. With 4 bases removed from V and 1 base from J, the gap between germline ends came to 11 bases. The germline V gene has CDR1 KGHSH and CDR2 LQKENI. The CDR3 covers 14 residues. The CDR3 sequence: CASSLPGRSYEQYF. The CDR3 nucleotides are TGTGCCAGCTCACTACCCGGTAGATCCTACGAGCAGTACTTC.